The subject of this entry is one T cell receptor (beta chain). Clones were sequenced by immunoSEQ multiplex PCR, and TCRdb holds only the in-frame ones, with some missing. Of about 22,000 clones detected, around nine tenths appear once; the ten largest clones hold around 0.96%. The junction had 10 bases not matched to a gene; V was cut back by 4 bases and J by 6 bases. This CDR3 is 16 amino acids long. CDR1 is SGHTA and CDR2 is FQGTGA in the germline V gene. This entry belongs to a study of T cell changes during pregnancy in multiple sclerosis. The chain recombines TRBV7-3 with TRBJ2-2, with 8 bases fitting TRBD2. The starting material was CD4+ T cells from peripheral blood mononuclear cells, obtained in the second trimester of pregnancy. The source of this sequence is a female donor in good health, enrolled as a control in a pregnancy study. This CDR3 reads CASSSSLSGMAGELFF. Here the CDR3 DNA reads TGTGCCAGCAGCTCCTCCCTTAGCGGGATGGCCGGGGAGCTGTTTTTT.